This is a list of T cell receptor beta chains from one sample in a study of human T cells and chemical hapten exposure. One entry per CDR3 protein, called by TCRdb with MiXCR from the RACE reads. Among approximately 80,000 distinct CDR3 sequences listed, about 6.8% were seen once. The source material was whole blood, sampled in connection with sensitization to the hapten diphenylcyclopropenone (DPC). The receptors here all came from a young woman with alopecia areata. Some clones in this sample may be carry-over from other donors' samples. CDR3s include the opening cysteine and the closing phenylalanine or tryptophan. A D gene is named only where the DNA matches it firmly. Size tells how often a clone was seen (once, few, many) or the class of an expanded clone, and some rows leave it out.

D: TRBD1; J: TRBJ2-7; size: many; V: TRBV12-3/TRBV12-4; CDR3: CASSDSWDRESIQYF; DNA: TGTGCCAGCAGTGACTCTTGGGACAGGGAATCGATACAGTACTTC
D: .; J: TRBJ2-5; size: many; V: TRBV10-2; CDR3: CASRGGQQETQYF; DNA: TGCGCCAGCAGGGGGGGGCAGCAAGAGACCCAGTACTTC
D: .; J: TRBJ2-5; size: .; V: TRBV29-1; CDR3: CSVRRDGDHETQYF; DNA: TGCAGCGTTAGAAGAGACGGGGACCACGAGACCCAGTACTTC
D: TRBD2; J: TRBJ2-3; size: many; V: TRBV3-1; CDR3: CASSLRGRGGADTQYF; DNA: TGTGCCAGCAGCCTCCGGGGGCGGGGGGGCGCAGATACGCAGTATTTT
D: .; J: TRBJ1-1; size: few; V: TRBV7-8; CDR3: CASSPWQAWSMNTEAFF; DNA: TGTGCCAGCAGCCCCTGGCAGGCCTGGAGCATGAACACTGAAGCTTTCTTT
D: TRBD1; J: TRBJ1-5; size: many; V: TRBV29-1; CDR3: CSVPDGTVNQPQHF; DNA: TGCAGCGTGCCTGACGGGACAGTTAATCAGCCCCAGCATTTT
D: .; J: TRBJ1-1; size: few; V: TRBV12-3/TRBV12-4; CDR3: CASSGGVGGTEAFF; DNA: TGTGCCAGCAGTGGGGGTGTAGGCGGAACTGAAGCTTTCTTT
D: TRBD2; J: TRBJ2-1; size: many; V: TRBV11-2; CDR3: CASSLLTGLNNEQFF; DNA: TGTGCCAGCAGCTTACTAACGGGACTAAACAATGAGCAGTTCTTC
D: .; J: TRBJ1-3; size: .; V: TRBV18; CDR3: CASSWTDSGNTIYF; DNA: TGTGCCAGCTCATGGACAGACTCTGGAAACACCATATATTTT
D: .; J: TRBJ1-2; size: .; V: TRBV4-1; CDR3: CASSQDPGYGYTF; DNA: TGCGCCAGCAGCCAAGATCCAGGATATGGCTACACCTTC
D: TRBD2; J: TRBJ2-3; size: few; V: TRBV9; CDR3: CASSVLSAGGQEDTQYF; DNA: TGTGCCAGCAGCGTATTGAGCGCGGGGGGGCAGGAAGATACGCAGTATTTT
D: .; J: TRBJ1-1; size: many; V: TRBV7-6; CDR3: CASTPVGGPEAFF; DNA: TGTGCCAGCACCCCCGTGGGAGGACCTGAAGCTTTCTTT
D: TRBD1; J: TRBJ1-2; size: .; V: TRBV2; CDR3: CASSQATGWAYGYTF; DNA: TGTGCCAGCAGTCAGGCGACAGGGTGGGCATATGGCTACACCTTC
D: .; J: TRBJ1-5; size: few; V: TRBV12-3/TRBV12-4; CDR3: CASSFSDQPQHF; DNA: TGTGCCAGCAGTTTTTCCGATCAGCCCCAGCATTTT
D: .; J: TRBJ1-6; size: .; V: TRBV20-1; CDR3: CSAPSWYNSPLNF; DNA: TGCAGTGCCCCGAGCTGGTATAATTCACCCCTCAACTTT
D: .; J: TRBJ1-1; size: many; V: TRBV18; CDR3: CASSAGRSTEAFF; DNA: TGTGCCAGCTCGGCGGGCAGGTCGACTGAAGCTTTCTTT
D: .; J: TRBJ1-1; size: many; V: TRBV3-1; CDR3: CASSQPGPDTEAFF; DNA: TGTGCCAGCAGCCAACCCGGGCCAGACACTGAAGCTTTCTTT
D: TRBD1; J: TRBJ1-2; size: .; V: TRBV19; CDR3: CASSRGQGTYGYTF; DNA: TGTGCCAGTAGCCGGGGACAGGGGACCTATGGCTACACCTTC
D: TRBD2; J: TRBJ2-3; size: medium-sized; V: TRBV4-2; CDR3: CASSQDSGGGADTQYF; DNA: TGTGCCAGCAGCCAAGATAGTGGCGGGGGGGCAGATACGCAGTATTTT
D: TRBD2; J: TRBJ2-4; size: .; V: TRBV19; CDR3: CASSAGELAKNIQYF; DNA: TGTGCCAGTAGTGCGGGGGAGTTAGCCAAAAACATTCAGTACTTC
D: .; J: TRBJ1-1; size: few; V: TRBV19; CDR3: CASKPVSNTEAFF; DNA: TGTGCCAGTAAGCCGGTATCGAACACTGAAGCTTTCTTT
D: .; J: TRBJ2-3; size: many; V: TRBV29-1; CDR3: CSVEGQDGTRTDTQYF; DNA: TGCAGCGTTGAAGGCCAGGACGGAACACGCACAGATACGCAGTATTTT
D: .; J: TRBJ1-6; size: .; V: TRBV30; CDR3: CAWSANRRQAGYNSPLHF; DNA: TGTGCCTGGAGTGCCAACCGGAGGCAGGCAGGATATAATTCACCCCTCCACTTT
D: .; J: TRBJ2-4; size: .; V: TRBV13; CDR3: CASSSKVGARNIQYF; DNA: TGTGCCAGCAGCTCGAAGGTGGGGGCTCGAAACATTCAGTACTTC
D: TRBD1; J: TRBJ1-4; size: few; V: TRBV5-1; CDR3: CASSLGLLGQATNEKLFF; DNA: TGCGCCAGCAGCTTGGGTCTTTTGGGACAGGCAACTAATGAAAAACTGTTTTTT
D: TRBD1; J: TRBJ1-5; size: many; V: TRBV2; CDR3: CASSGTGGQPQHF; DNA: TGTGCCAGCAGCGGGACAGGGGGGCAGCCCCAGCATTTT
D: TRBD1; J: TRBJ1-1; size: few; V: TRBV20-1; CDR3: CSAATGGLNTEAFF; DNA: TGCAGTGCTGCGACAGGGGGCCTCAACACTGAAGCTTTCTTT
D: TRBD2; J: TRBJ2-3; size: many; V: TRBV20-1; CDR3: CSATLAGVADTQYF; DNA: TGCAGTGCAACATTAGCGGGGGTCGCAGATACGCAGTATTTT
D: .; J: TRBJ2-1; size: many; V: TRBV2; CDR3: CASRGLGDEQFF; DNA: TGTGCCAGCAGGGGACTTGGAGATGAGCAGTTCTTC
D: .; J: TRBJ1-2; size: .; V: TRBV5-1; CDR3: CASSETFFYGYTF; DNA: TGCGCCAGCAGCGAGACATTTTTCTATGGCTACACCTTC
D: TRBD1; J: TRBJ1-2; size: .; V: TRBV5-5; CDR3: CASSFTGQGGNYGYTF; DNA: TGTGCCAGCAGCTTTACCGGACAGGGCGGAAACTATGGCTACACCTTC
D: .; J: TRBJ1-1; size: .; V: TRBV12-5; CDR3: CASGLAYTEAFF; DNA: TGTGCTAGTGGTTTAGCCTACACTGAAGCTTTCTTT
D: TRBD2; J: TRBJ2-5; size: many; V: TRBV10-3; CDR3: CAISLAGQETQYF; DNA: TGTGCCATCAGTCTAGCGGGGCAAGAGACCCAGTACTTC
D: .; J: TRBJ1-1; size: many; V: TRBV5-1; CDR3: CASSLSVLQENTEAFF; DNA: TGCGCCAGCAGCTTGTCCGTCCTACAGGAGAACACTGAAGCTTTCTTT